A single TCR beta chain is shown here with its context. As yet, its antigen is unknown. Clones were sequenced by immunoSEQ multiplex PCR, and TCRdb holds only the in-frame ones, with some missing. The table records fewer than 90,000 clones, 65% to 85% of them present only once. The data originate from a study of vaccination effects on CD4 cells after COVID-19. The germline gives CDR1 KGHSH, CDR2 LQKENI. The CDR3 totals 13 residues. The ends were cut back, 6 bases at V and 2 bases at J, with 7 bases in the middle. The ViraFEST assay expanded antigen-specific CD4+ T cells with viral peptide pools before sequencing. The culture ran for 10 to 11 days, and then CD4+ T cells were isolated. PCR confirmed that the person was infected with SARS-CoV-2 between March and December 2020.

The sequence was obtained from a human donor who had a prior SARS-CoV-2 infection. The sequences come from CD4+ T cells from PBMCs cultured with HIV peptides, collected before COVID-19 vaccination. Subset given: HIV-1 Nef peptide pool negative control/reference culture. The chain carries TRBV18 and TRBJ1-4; the D gene is possibly TRBD1 (6 bases). CDR3 bases: TGTGCCAGCTCCCAGGGGACTAATGAAAAACTGTTTTTT. Amino acids: CASSQGTNEKLFF.